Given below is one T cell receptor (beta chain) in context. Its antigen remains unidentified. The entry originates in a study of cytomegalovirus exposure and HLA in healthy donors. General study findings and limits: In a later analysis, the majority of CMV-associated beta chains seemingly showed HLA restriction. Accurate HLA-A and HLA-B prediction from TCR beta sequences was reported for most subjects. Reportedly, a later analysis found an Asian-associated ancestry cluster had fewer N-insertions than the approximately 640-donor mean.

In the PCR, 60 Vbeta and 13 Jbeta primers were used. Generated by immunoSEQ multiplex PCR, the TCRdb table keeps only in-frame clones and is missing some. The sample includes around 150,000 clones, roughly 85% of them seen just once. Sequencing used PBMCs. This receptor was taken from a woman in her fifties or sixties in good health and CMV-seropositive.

CDR3 sequence (DNA): TGTGCCAGCAGTGAGTCCTCCTCTAACTATGGCTACACCTTC. It codes for CASSESSSNYGYTF. The rearrangement uses TRBV6-5 and TRBJ1-2; D is uncertain. CDR1 MNHEY and CDR2 SVGAGI come from the germline V gene. This CDR3 has 14 residues. V lost 5 bases and J 0 bases, leaving 10 bases between the germline ends.